This is a list of T cell receptor beta chains from one sample in a study of cytomegalovirus exposure and HLA in healthy donors. The assay was immunoSEQ multiplex PCR, and TCRdb's table has in-frame clones only and misses some. The sample includes some 110,000 clones, roughly 73% of them seen just once. The specimen sequenced was PBMCs. The receptors originated from a young woman in good health and CMV-seronegative. CDR3s include the opening cysteine and the closing phenylalanine or tryptophan. D genes are given only for firm matches. Size is omitted from some rows. Given values are once, few, many or a class for expanded clones.

CDR3aa | CDR3nt | v_gene | d_gene | abundance | j_gene
CASSLWQNTEAFF | TGTGCCAGCAGCTTATGGCAGAACACTGAAGCTTTCTTT | TRBV7-3 | . | . | TRBJ1-1
CSATKRQATNEKLFF | TGCAGCGCTACCAAACGACAGGCAACTAATGAAAAACTGTTTTTT | TRBV29-1 | . | . | TRBJ1-4
CASSLTSMNTEAFF | TGTGCCAGCAGCCTCACATCCATGAACACTGAAGCTTTCTTT | TRBV7-2 | . | . | TRBJ1-1
CASSFWSDIWVGKLFF | TGTGCCAGCAGCTTCTGGTCGGACATATGGGTGGGAAAACTGTTTTTT | TRBV5-6 | . | . | TRBJ1-4
CASSFQVNTEAFF | TGTGCCAGCAGTTTTCAGGTAAACACTGAAGCTTTCTTT | TRBV9 | . | . | TRBJ1-1
CSVEVLSEAFF | TGCAGCGTTGAAGTGTTGTCAGAAGCTTTCTTT | TRBV29-1 | . | few | TRBJ1-1
CASFFAVGAGADTQYF | TGCGCCAGCTTCTTTGCCGTGGGGGCCGGGGCAGATACGCAGTATTTT | TRBV5-1 | . | once | TRBJ2-3
CASSLGQDNLYGYTF | TGTGCCAGCAGCTTGGGGCAAGACAACCTCTATGGCTACACCTTC | TRBV11-2 | . | . | TRBJ1-2
CASRGMNTEAFF | TGTGCCAGTAGAGGCATGAACACTGAAGCTTTCTTT | TRBV28 | . | once | TRBJ1-1
CASSPPESNYGYTF | TGTGCCAGCTCACCACCCGAGTCTAACTATGGCTACACCTTC | TRBV18 | . | . | TRBJ1-2
CASSLSTSGGQETQYF | TGTGCCAGCAGCTTAAGCACTAGCGGGGGTCAAGAGACCCAGTACTTC | TRBV7-2 | TRBD2 | . | TRBJ2-5
CASSLGQLNTEAFF | TGTGCCAGCAGCTTGGGACAGTTGAACACTGAAGCTTTCTTT | TRBV7-3 | TRBD1 | . | TRBJ1-1
CASSEPSPEQFF | TGTGCCAGCAGTGAACCCAGTCCTGAGCAGTTCTTC | TRBV2 | . | . | TRBJ2-1
CASSSGFMDYGYTF | TGTGCCAGCAGCTCCGGGTTTATGGACTATGGCTACACCTTC | TRBV7-9 | . | few | TRBJ1-2
CASSQGTGTAYGYTF | TGCGCCAGCAGCCAAGGAACCGGGACAGCCTATGGCTACACCTTC | TRBV4-1 | TRBD1 | . | TRBJ1-2
CASSYSIIDEQYF | TGTGCCAGCAGTTACTCGATAATAGACGAGCAGTACTTC | TRBV6-6 | . | . | TRBJ2-7
CASSPRRTAHLEWGAFF | TGTGCCAGCTCACCAAGAAGGACAGCCCACCTAGAGTGGGGAGCTTTCTTT | TRBV18 | . | . | TRBJ1-1
CASSFGQGPEAFF | TGTGCCAGCAGCTTCGGCCAGGGTCCTGAAGCTTTCTTT | TRBV11-2 | . | . | TRBJ1-1
CAWSLADMMPQHF | TGTGCCTGGAGTTTGGCGGACATGATGCCCCAGCATTTT | TRBV30 | . | . | TRBJ1-5
CANSDSGRAWSYNEQFF | TGTGCCAACAGCGATAGCGGGAGGGCCTGGTCCTACAATGAGCAGTTCTTC | TRBV5-4 | TRBD2 | . | TRBJ2-1
CASSPGGGIGTEAFF | TGTGCCAGCAGCCCAGGGGGTGGAATCGGAACTGAAGCTTTCTTT | TRBV9 | TRBD1 | . | TRBJ1-1
CASSYGGESHQPQHF | TGTGCCAGCAGTTACGGAGGTGAGAGCCATCAGCCCCAGCATTTT | TRBV6-6 | . | . | TRBJ1-5
CASSIGPPSPGGYTDTQYF | TGTGCCAGTAGTATAGGTCCCCCATCTCCGGGGGGTTACACAGATACGCAGTATTTT | TRBV19 | TRBD2 | . | TRBJ2-3
CASSGQGKNTGELFF | TGTGCCAGCTCTGGACAGGGAAAGAACACCGGGGAGCTGTTTTTT | TRBV2 | TRBD1 | few | TRBJ2-2
CASRRGGRVDYEQYF | TGTGCCAGTAGAAGGGGAGGCAGGGTCGACTACGAGCAGTACTTC | TRBV19 | . | . | TRBJ2-7
CASSLRTGQGETQYF | TGTGCCAGCAGCCTCCGGACCGGTCAGGGAGAGACCCAGTACTTC | TRBV6-5 | . | . | TRBJ2-5
CASSKGGYEQYF | TGTGCCAGCAGCAAAGGAGGTTACGAGCAGTACTTC | TRBV7-3 | . | . | TRBJ2-7
CASSLAYSYEQYF | TGCGCCAGCAGCTTGGCGTACTCCTACGAGCAGTACTTC | TRBV5-1 | . | . | TRBJ2-7
CAWSVTGSHNSPLHF | TGTGCCTGGAGTGTAACCGGGTCACATAATTCACCCCTCCACTTT | TRBV30 | . | few | TRBJ1-6
CASRALMDTIYF | TGTGCCAGCAGGGCCTTAATGGACACCATATATTTT | TRBV2 | . | few | TRBJ1-3
CASSALAGGPYEQYF | TGTGCCAGCAGCGCCCTAGCGGGGGGGCCCTACGAGCAGTACTTC | TRBV9 | TRBD2 | . | TRBJ2-7
CASSFDRGNTEAFF | TGTGCCAGCAGCTTCGACAGGGGGAACACTGAAGCTTTCTTT | TRBV5-4 | TRBD1 | . | TRBJ1-1
CASRPPSGSYYEQYF | TGTGCCAGCCGCCCCCCTAGCGGGAGTTATTACGAGCAGTACTTC | TRBV27 | TRBD2 | . | TRBJ2-7
CASSYRDSYNEQFF | TGTGCCAGCAGTTACCGGGACTCCTACAATGAGCAGTTCTTC | TRBV6-6 | . | . | TRBJ2-1
CASSMGEDIWAFF | TGTGCCAGTAGTATGGGTGAAGACATTTGGGCTTTCTTT | TRBV19 | . | once | TRBJ1-1
CASAGQVNTEAFF | TGTGCCAGCGCAGGACAGGTGAACACTGAAGCTTTCTTT | TRBV27 | TRBD1 | once | TRBJ1-1
CASSAREGASGNTIYF | TGTGCCAGCAGCGCCCGCGAGGGGGCCTCTGGAAACACCATATATTTT | TRBV9 | TRBD1 | once | TRBJ1-3
CASSEKQSNEKLFF | TGTGCCAGCAGTGAAAAACAGTCAAATGAAAAACTGTTTTTT | TRBV6-1 | . | few | TRBJ1-4
CASTPDSRIEAFF | TGCGCCAGCACACCGGACAGTCGGATTGAAGCTTTCTTT | TRBV5-1 | . | . | TRBJ1-1
CASSEATGGGNEQYF | TGTGCCAGCAGTGAAGCAACGGGCGGAGGGAACGAGCAGTACTTC | TRBV6-1 | . | . | TRBJ2-7
CASSSGQGRNGYTF | TGTGCCAGCAGTTCCGGACAGGGGCGGAATGGCTACACCTTC | TRBV7-9 | TRBD1 | . | TRBJ1-2
CASSFRVQQRPTEAFF | TGTGCCAGCAGCTTCCGGGTTCAGCAGAGACCCACTGAAGCTTTCTTT | TRBV7-8 | . | . | TRBJ1-1
CASLRQGLSRDYGYTF | TGTGCCAGCCTCCGACAGGGGTTATCGCGCGACTATGGCTACACCTTC | TRBV6-6 | TRBD1 | . | TRBJ1-2
CAYSTMGRFRNQPQHF | TGTGCCTACTCAACGATGGGCAGGTTTCGCAATCAGCCCCAGCATTTT | TRBV30 | . | . | TRBJ1-5
CASSVTGGGNYGYTF | TGTGCCAGCAGCGTAACTGGGGGGGGAAACTATGGCTACACCTTC | TRBV9 | . | few | TRBJ1-2
CASSLGLSGNYGYTF | TGTGCCAGCAGCTTAGGTTTGTCAGGAAACTATGGCTACACCTTC | TRBV7-9 | . | few | TRBJ1-2
CASRSTGPNSPLHF | TGTGCCAGCAGATCCACAGGGCCAAATTCACCCCTCCACTTT | TRBV6-5 | . | . | TRBJ1-6
CASSPGETEAFF | TGTGCCAGCAGCCCCGGGGAAACTGAAGCTTTCTTT | TRBV6-5 | . | . | TRBJ1-1
CASSARDSSFYGYTF | TGTGCCAGCAGCGCCCGGGACAGCTCATTCTATGGCTACACCTTC | TRBV9 | TRBD1 | . | TRBJ1-2
CSARGDRGEQYF | TGCAGCGCCCGGGGGGACAGGGGCGAGCAGTACTTC | TRBV29-1 | TRBD1 | . | TRBJ2-7
CASSGIPGQRNYEQYF | TGCGCCAGCAGCGGTATACCGGGACAGCGAAACTACGAGCAGTACTTC | TRBV5-1 | TRBD1 | . | TRBJ2-7
CASSRGTGDMNTEAFF | TGCGCCAGCAGCCGGGGGACAGGGGATATGAACACTGAAGCTTTCTTT | TRBV4-1 | TRBD1 | . | TRBJ1-1
CASRGPMWNEQFF | TGTGCCAGCAGGGGCCCCATGTGGAATGAGCAGTTCTTC | TRBV6-5 | . | . | TRBJ2-1
CASSSRTGGITEAFF | TGTGCCAGCAGCTCACGGACAGGGGGCATCACTGAAGCTTTCTTT | TRBV7-9 | TRBD1 | . | TRBJ1-1
CASRGGQGGETQYF | TGTGCCAGCAGAGGGGGACAGGGTGGTGAGACCCAGTACTTC | TRBV5-4 | TRBD1 | . | TRBJ2-5
CASSSSGTEGEQFF | TGTGCTAGCAGCTCCTCCGGGACAGAGGGTGAGCAGTTCTTC | TRBV7-7 | TRBD1 | . | TRBJ2-1